Listed below are T cell receptor beta chains from one sample, sequenced in a study of blood T cell repertoires in COVID-19. Method: immunoSEQ multiplex PCR; TCRdb's copy keeps in-frame clones and lacks some. The sample lists approximately 230,000 clones, about nine tenths seen once, with around 6% in the top ten. Sequencing input: PBMCs or T cells enriched from blood (not recorded which). These receptors all stem from a woman between 25 and 40 years old with acute COVID-19. Each CDR3 is given with its conserved first and last residue. A D gene is named only where the DNA matches it firmly. Some rows mark clone size as missing; the rest say once, few, many or name a class of expanded clone.

j_gene | v_gene | abundance | d_gene | CDR3aa | CDR3nt
TRBJ2-2 | TRBV5-1 | NA | TRBD2 | CASSLVGTTTGELFF | TGCGCCAGCAGCTTGGTAGGGACTACCACCGGGGAGCTGTTTTTT
TRBJ1-2 | TRBV9 | NA | TRBD1 | CASSVGTGVDYGYTF | TGTGCCAGCAGCGTAGGTACAGGGGTTGACTATGGCTACACCTTC
TRBJ2-3 | TRBV6-1 | NA | TRBD2 | CASSDPAGGGTDTQYF | TGTGCCAGCAGTGACCCAGCGGGGGGCGGTACAGATACGCAGTATTTT
TRBJ2-7 | TRBV2 | NA | TRBD1 | CASSGGTAGEQYF | TGTGCCAGCAGTGGGGGGACAGCTGGCGAGCAGTACTTC
TRBJ2-7 | TRBV3-1/TRBV3-2 | once | TRBD2 | CASSHGLAGTYEQYF | TGTGCCAGCAGCCACGGACTAGCGGGAACCTACGAGCAGTACTTC
TRBJ2-1 | TRBV28 | NA | TRBD2 | CASSQTGLAGRHYNEQFF | TGTGCCAGCAGTCAAACGGGACTAGCGGGAAGACACTACAATGAGCAGTTCTTC
TRBJ1-3 | TRBV3-1/TRBV3-2 | NA | NA | CASSQQGMAGNTIYF | TGTGCCAGCAGCCAGCAGGGCATGGCTGGAAACACCATATATTTT
TRBJ2-1 | TRBV7-3 | NA | TRBD2 | CASTPAGTSEYNEQFF | TGTGCCAGCACTCCAGCCGGGACTAGCGAGTACAATGAGCAGTTCTTC
TRBJ2-2 | TRBV5-5 | NA | TRBD2 | CASRTGLAGPWGRAGELFF | TGTGCCAGCAGAACGGGACTAGCGGGCCCTTGGGGTAGGGCCGGGGAGCTGTTTTTT
TRBJ2-1 | TRBV7-2 | once | TRBD2 | CASSKPSGRSPSSYNEQFF | TGTGCCAGCAGCAAGCCTAGCGGGAGGTCCCCGAGCTCCTACAATGAGCAGTTCTTC
TRBJ1-2 | TRBV15 | NA | TRBD1 | CATSRARQGWGYTF | TGTGCCACCAGCAGGGCCCGACAGGGATGGGGCTACACCTTC
TRBJ2-5 | TRBV3-1/TRBV3-2 | NA | NA | CASSQYRDRETQYF | TGTGCCAGCAGCCAGTATAGAGATCGGGAGACCCAGTACTTC
TRBJ2-3 | TRBV14 | NA | NA | CASSQDRLSTDTQYF | TGTGCCAGCAGCCAAGACAGGCTCAGCACAGATACGCAGTATTTT
TRBJ1-4 | TRBV19 | NA | NA | CASSIDFATNEKLFF | TGTGCCAGTAGTATAGACTTTGCAACTAATGAAAAACTGTTTTTT
TRBJ1-2 | TRBV28 | NA | NA | CASSLPSAQEGYGYTF | TGTGCCAGCAGTTTACCATCGGCCCAGGAGGGCTATGGCTACACCTTC
TRBJ1-1 | TRBV7-3 | NA | NA | CASSLAGLGTEAFF | TGTGCCAGCAGCTTGGCAGGGCTGGGCACTGAAGCTTTCTTT
TRBJ2-1 | TRBV28 | NA | TRBD1 | CASSLGDRVSYNEQFF | TGTGCCAGCAGTTTAGGGGACAGAGTATCCTACAATGAGCAGTTCTTC
TRBJ1-2 | TRBV28 | NA | NA | CASSFRQLLNYGYTF | TGTGCCAGCAGTTTTAGACAGCTTCTTAACTATGGCTACACCTTC
TRBJ2-1 | TRBV6-5 | NA | NA | CASRSDRYSYNEQFF | TGTGCCAGCAGATCCGACAGATACTCCTACAATGAGCAGTTCTTC
TRBJ2-7 | TRBV11-2 | NA | NA | CASSLDTRIEQYF | TGTGCCAGCAGCTTAGATACCAGGATCGAGCAGTACTTC
TRBJ2-7 | TRBV12-3/TRBV12-4 | NA | TRBD2 | CASSLGGLEQYF | TGTGCCAGCAGTTTAGGGGGACTAGAGCAGTACTTC
TRBJ2-2 | TRBV5-1 | NA | NA | CASSLAGEYTGELFF | TGCGCCAGCAGCTTGGCCGGGGAATACACCGGGGAGCTGTTTTTT
TRBJ1-1 | TRBV19 | NA | NA | CASSPRISGKTEAFF | TGTGCCAGTAGCCCGAGAATCAGCGGAAAGACTGAAGCTTTCTTT
TRBJ2-4 | TRBV4-1 | NA | NA | CASSQDGTPSIQYF | TGCGCCAGCAGCCAAGACGGGACTCCCAGCATTCAGTACTTC
TRBJ1-1 | TRBV28 | NA | NA | CASKRPGDTEAFF | TGTGCCAGCAAGAGACCGGGGGACACTGAAGCTTTCTTT
TRBJ2-7 | TRBV18 | NA | NA | CASSPGHREKQYF | TGTGCCAGCTCACCAGGGCACAGGGAAAAGCAGTACTTC
TRBJ2-7 | TRBV7-2 | few | NA | CASSLDVPGEQYF | TGTGCCAGCAGCTTAGATGTCCCCGGCGAGCAGTACTTC
TRBJ2-1 | TRBV10-3 | medium-sized | NA | CATRGGQDYNEQFF | TGTGCCACCAGGGGGGGACAGGATTACAATGAGCAGTTCTTC